A selection of T cell receptor beta chains follows, all from one sample in a study of beta chain features in type 1 diabetes. Here immunoSEQ multiplex PCR was the method, and the copy in TCRdb shows in-frame clones only, minus some. The repertoire consists of around 320,000 clones, with 12% to 15% occurring once and the leading ten covering under 8.5%. The source material was central memory CD4+ T cells from blood. These receptor sequences come from a man under 40 in good health. CDR3s include the opening cysteine and the closing phenylalanine or tryptophan. D genes are given only for firm matches. For some rows the clone size is stated as once, few or many, or as a class when expanded; others skip it.

J,V,size,length,D,DNA,CDR3
TRBJ1-5,TRBV30,-,14,-,TGTGCCTGGAGTTCACGGCAGCTCAATCAGCCCCAGCATTTT,CAWSSRQLNQPQHF
TRBJ1-2,TRBV18,few,15,TRBD1,TGTGCCAGCTCACCACGAGACAGGGTGTCCTATGGCTACACCTTC,CASSPRDRVSYGYTF
TRBJ1-1,TRBV6-6,-,14,-,TGTGCCAGCAGTTACTCGTCCCCCGGGGGCGAAGCTTTCTTT,CASSYSSPGGEAFF
TRBJ2-7,TRBV7-9,few,13,-,TGTGCCAGCAGCTACGGATCCACCTACGAGCAGTACTTC,CASSYGSTYEQYF
TRBJ2-3,TRBV6-6,-,14,TRBD1,TGTGCCAGCAGTTACTCAACAGGGGTAGATACGCAGTATTTT,CASSYSTGVDTQYF
TRBJ1-6,TRBV7-9,few,16,-,TGTGCCAGCAGCCCGGCGGGTGGAATCGAAAATTCACCCCTCCACTTT,CASSPAGGIENSPLHF
TRBJ2-7,TRBV7-2,few,14,-,TGTGCCAGCAGCTCACAGGGAGGGGTCGACGAGCAGTACTTC,CASSSQGGVDEQYF
TRBJ2-7,TRBV6-5,few,16,TRBD2,TGTGCCAGCAGTTACTCGATTAGCGGGGACAACTACGAGCAGTACTTC,CASSYSISGDNYEQYF
TRBJ2-2,TRBV28,few,17,TRBD1,TGTGCCAGCACCGCTTCATCGACAGGGGTGGGGACCGGGGAGCTGTTTTTT,CASTASSTGVGTGELFF
TRBJ1-1,TRBV2,-,18,-,TGTGCCAGCACAGGGTTGGTCCTTCTGGCAGACGCGAACACTGAAGCTTTCTTT,CASTGLVLLADANTEAFF
TRBJ1-1,TRBV4-3,-,16,-,TGCGCCAGCAGCCAAGATCGGAACAGGGTGAACACTGAAGCTTTCTTT,CASSQDRNRVNTEAFF
TRBJ2-7,TRBV6-5,-,15,-,TGTGCCAGCAGTAGCGGCGGGGACAAGGGGCTCGAGCAGTACTTC,CASSSGGDKGLEQYF
TRBJ2-5,TRBV27,few,16,TRBD2,TGTGCCAGCCGTCCGACCGCTAGCGGGAAATGGCAGACCCAGTACTTC,CASRPTASGKWQTQYF
TRBJ1-2,TRBV29-1,-,17,TRBD1,TGCAGCGTTGAAGCCGTCGCCGGGACAGGGGTCCGGTATGGCTACACCTTC,CSVEAVAGTGVRYGYTF
TRBJ2-1,TRBV4-1,-,17,-,TGCGCCAGCAGCCAAATTGATTCGCGGGCAAGAGACAATGAGCAGTTCTTC,CASSQIDSRARDNEQFF
TRBJ1-2,TRBV6-1,-,13,-,TGTGCCAGCAGCGCGGGTTACAACTATGGCTACACCTTC,CASSAGYNYGYTF
TRBJ1-2,TRBV4-3,few,15,TRBD1,TGCGCCAGCAGCCAAGAATGGGGGACAGGGAGAGGCTACACCTTC,CASSQEWGTGRGYTF
TRBJ2-3,TRBV7-6,few,18,TRBD2,TGTGCCAGCAGCTTAGTGATAGGACTAGCGGCTAGCACAGATACGCAGTATTTT,CASSLVIGLAASTDTQYF
TRBJ1-1,TRBV27,few,14,TRBD1,TGTGCCAGCAGTTTACAGGGGGTAGGCACTGAAGCTTTCTTT,CASSLQGVGTEAFF
TRBJ1-2,TRBV14,few,13,-,TGTGCCAGCTCACCGGGGGTATCCTATGGCTACACCTTC,CASSPGVSYGYTF
TRBJ2-7,TRBV7-2,few,14,-,TGTGCCAGCAGCTTATACAGGTTCTCCAACGAGCAGTACTTC,CASSLYRFSNEQYF